The next 20 T cell receptor beta chains were all read from a single sample in a study of T cells in women clearing cervical HPV infection. Clones were read by immunoSEQ multiplex PCR, and TCRdb kept only the in-frame ones, dropping some. Found here are under 45,000 clones; the top ten clones hold about 5%. The sequencing input was blood buffy coat. The receptors here all came from a woman aged 18 to 75 with a cervical HPV16 infection that either progressed to CIN3+ or cleared (not recorded which).

In regard to this clone: The CDR3 is cut off 3 residues early in the read; its end comes from the germline J gene. The chain is built from TRBV20-1 and TRBJ1-5; D may be TRBD1 (5 bases). V was pared by 4 bases and J by 7 bases, with 26 bases between. The CDR3 has 17 residues. Germline loops: CDR1 DFQATT, CDR2 SNEGSKA (reference sequence). Partial CDR3 DNA: TGCAGTGCTATAACCGCGAGCGGGGGAGGGGATGGCCAGCCC. Encoded protein: CSAITASGGGDGQP. The whole CDR3 sequence is CSAITASGGGDGQPQHF.

Concerning this clone itself: Read data end 3 residues before the CDR3 end; the end is taken from the germline J gene. The chain links TRBV27 to TRBJ1-2; D not certain. This CDR3 has 13 residues. Looked up from germline, CDR1 is MNHEY and CDR2 is SMNVEV (reference sequence). CDR3 DNA, as far as it was read: TGTGCCAGCAGGGATTCTGCGGATAGAGGC. It translates to CASRDSADRG. The entire CDR3 protein is CASRDSADRGYTF.

As to this clone: With the read ending 3 residues before the CDR3 end, the germline J gene is used to fill in that end. The chain uses TRBV5-1 and TRBJ1-2, with D maybe TRBD1 (6 bases). The CDR3 consists of 15 residues. The V end lost 4 bases, the J end lost 0 bases, and 13 bases lay between the germline ends. Per germline, CDR1 SGHRS and CDR2 YFSETQ. CDR3 DNA, as far as it was read: TGCGCCAGCAGCGGCCCGGGGGGCCCTAACTATGGC. Translation: CASSGPGGPNYG. In full, the CDR3 reads CASSGPGGPNYGYTF.

On this clone: The read gets to within 3 residues of the CDR3 end, and the germline J gene fills in the rest. The gene calls are TRBV5-4 and TRBJ2-3, with unresolved D. This CDR3 has 15 residues. Germline loops: CDR1 SGHNT, CDR2 YYREEE (reference sequence). Trimming removed 1 base from V and 4 bases from J, with 13 bases in between. Here the CDR3 reads CASSLQARSPDTQYF. Partial CDR3 DNA: TGTGCCAGCAGCTTGCAGGCCCGTAGTCCAGATACG.

For this clone: Read data end 3 residues before the CDR3 end; the end is taken from the germline J gene. The genes are TRBV7-3 and TRBJ1-1, with D perhaps matching TRBD1 (5 bases). Germline CDR1 is SGHTA and CDR2 is FQGTGA. CDR3 length: 13 amino acids. Trimming removed 4 bases at V and 1 base at J, with 7 bases between. The CDR3 DNA, read in part, is TGTGCCAGCAGCTACACAGGGAACACTGAA. This translates into CASSYTGNTE. The CDR3 reads in full as CASSYTGNTEAFF.

With regard to this clone: The CDR3 extends 3 residues past the end of the read, so its final part is completed from the germline J gene. The V gene is TRBV20-1, the J gene TRBJ2-5; 8 nucleotides align to TRBD2. After removal of 2 bases from V and 5 bases from J, the junction contained 7 bases not matched to a gene. This CDR3 is 14 amino acids long. The germline gives CDR1 DFQATT, CDR2 SNEGSKA (reference sequence). The DNA read from the CDR3 is TGCAGTGCTAGACCGGCGACTAGCGCGGAGACC. Its protein product is CSARPATSAET. In full, the CDR3 reads CSARPATSAETQYF.

About this clone itself: Coverage ceases 3 residues before the CDR3 finishes, and the germline J gene fills in the end. The genes are TRBV5-1 and TRBJ2-7; D might be TRBD1 (7 bases). CDR1 and CDR2 from the germline V gene are SGHRS and YFSETQ. Trimming stripped 4 bases from V and 0 bases from J, with 17 bases between. The CDR3 has 16 amino acids. The CDR3 DNA, read in part, is TGCGCCAGCAGCCCTGCCGCGGGACAGCACTCCTACGAG. Amino acid sequence: CASSPAAGQHSYE. The entire CDR3 protein is CASSPAAGQHSYEQYF.

With respect to this clone: Read coverage stops 3 residues before the CDR3 terminus; the germline J gene supplies the remainder. J is TRBJ1-6 and V is TRBV18; TRBD1 aligns across 7 bases. Germline V lookup: CDR1 KGHSH, CDR2 LQKENI. The CDR3 loop spans 15 amino acids. Trimming at V came to 4 bases and at J to 0 bases, leaving 0 bases not matched to a gene. CDR3 sequence: CASSRDSSYNSPLHF. The covered CDR3 bases are TGTGCCAGCTCACGGGACAGCTCCTATAATTCACCC.

On this clone itself: The observed sequence ends 3 residues before the CDR3 terminus, with the missing tail filled in from the germline J gene. The rearrangement joins TRBV5-1 to TRBJ2-1; 10 positions match TRBD2. The V gene's germline CDR1 is SGHRS and CDR2 YFSETQ. The J segment lost 3 bases and the V segment lost 0 bases, leaving 0 bases of the junction unmatched. The CDR3 sequence is 15 residues long. The CDR3 sequence is CASSLVAGGYNEQFF. The DNA read from the CDR3 is TGCGCCAGCAGCTTGGTAGCGGGGGGCTACAATGAG.

The DNA read from the CDR3 is TGTGCCAGCAGCGGACGGGGGGGCGGGGAGACC. It translates to CASSGRGGGET. The full CDR3 sequence reads CASSGRGGGETQYF. The chain combines TRBV11-2 with TRBJ2-5; 8 bases map to TRBD2. The read falls 3 residues short of the CDR3 end, and the missing part is taken from the germline J gene. Germline CDR1 and CDR2: SGHAT and FQNNGV. V lost 5 bases and J lost 5; bases outside the gene matches: 7. The CDR3 contains 14 residues.

Points on this clone: Read coverage stops 3 residues before the CDR3 terminus; the germline J gene supplies the remainder. The chain carries TRBV2 and TRBJ2-7, with 10 nucleotides matching TRBD1. Germline CDR1 and CDR2: SNHLY and FYNNEI. This CDR3 has 13 residues. The junction had 6 bases not matched to a gene; V was cut back by 7 bases and J by 6 bases. The CDR3 loop reads CASTRDRGSEQYF. Incomplete CDR3 DNA: TGTGCCAGCACCAGGGACAGGGGCTCCGAG.

Notes on this clone: The CDR3 end lies 3 residues beyond the end of the read and is filled in from the germline J gene. The rearrangement links TRBV30 to TRBJ1-1, with no clear D. This CDR3 is built from 15 residues. V was shortened by 3 bases and J by 0 bases, with 14 bases between the two germline ends. Per germline, CDR1 GTSNPN and CDR2 SVGIG (reference sequence). CDR3 DNA, as far as it was read: TGTGCCTGGAGGATTAGGGTTGCGATGAACACTGAA. This encodes CAWRIRVAMNTE. The entire CDR3 is CAWRIRVAMNTEAFF.

A note on this clone: The CDR3 end is not reached by the read, which stops 3 residues before it; the germline J gene fills it in. The chain combines TRBV13 with TRBJ2-3; a possible D gene is TRBD2 (7 bases). V was clipped by 0 bases and J by 2 bases, with 18 bases between them. This CDR3 is 18 amino acids long. The germline V gene has CDR1 PRHDT and CDR2 FYEKMQ (reference sequence). Partial CDR3 DNA: TGTGCCAGCAGCTTAGGGGGGGGGCCTTACGGGACCACAGATACG. Translation: CASSLGGGPYGTTDT. The CDR3 in full is CASSLGGGPYGTTDTQYF.

Notes on this clone: The CDR3 goes on 3 residues after the read ends, and that part is filled in from the germline J gene. This chain connects TRBV2 to TRBJ2-6; possible D gene TRBD1, 6 bases. Germline V CDR1 and CDR2: SNHLY, FYNNEI. The length of the CDR3 is 14 residues. Trimming removed 6 bases from V and 0 bases from J, with 6 bases in between. CDR3 sequence: CASRQGSGANVLTF. The covered CDR3 bases are TGTGCCAGCAGACAGGGCTCTGGGGCCAACGTC. Full variable domain (remainder filled in from reference TRBV2 and TRBJ2-6): EPEVTQTPSHQVTQMGQEVILRCVPISNHLYFYWYRQILGQKVEFLVSFYNNEISEKSEIFDDQFSVERPDGSNFTLKIRSTKLEDSAMYFCASRQGSGANVLTFGAGSRLTVL.

As for this clone: The CDR3 extends 3 residues past the end of the read, so its final part is completed from the germline J gene. The chain has TRBV29-1 and TRBJ1-2; perhaps TRBD1 as D (6 bases). The CDR3 totals 13 residues. CDR1 is SQVTM, CDR2 ANQGSEA, per germline. V was cut by 0 bases and J by 7 bases, with 12 bases left in between. The CDR3 sequence: CSVEEEDSRGYTF. The covered CDR3 bases are TGCAGCGTTGAAGAAGAGGACAGTCGTGGC.

As to this clone: Coverage ceases 3 residues before the CDR3 finishes, and the germline J gene fills in the end. The genes are TRBV5-5 and TRBJ1-1; maybe TRBD1 (5 bases). Germline values: CDR1 SGHKS, CDR2 YYEKEE (reference sequence). The CDR3 is 14 residues long. V was cut by 1 base and J by 5 bases, with 12 bases left in between. This CDR3 reads CASSLRSGRTEAFF. The covered CDR3 bases are TGTGCCAGCAGCTTGAGGTCAGGGCGGACTGAA. Together with reference TRBV5-5 and TRBJ1-1, the CDR3 gives the full variable domain: DAGVTQSPTHLIKTRGQQVTLRCSPISGHKSVSWYQQVLGQGPQFIFQYYEKEERGRGNFPDRFSARQFPNYSSELNVNALLLGDSALYLCASSLRSGRTEAFFGQGTRLTVV.

Comments on this clone: The missing CDR3 end, 3 residues past where the read stops, is filled in from the germline J gene. This chain connects TRBV19 to TRBJ1-1; D is unresolved. This CDR3 is built from 13 residues. Germline V gene lookup returns CDR1 LNHDA and CDR2 SQIVND (reference sequence). The V and J ends lost 1 base and 4 bases respectively, with 7 bases between them. CDR3 protein: CASSIASGTEAFF. The CDR3 bases that were read are TGTGCCAGTAGTATAGCTTCAGGCACTGAA.

For this clone: The DNA ends 3 residues before the CDR3 does, and the rest of the CDR3 is filled in from the germline J gene. The chain recombines TRBV5-1 with TRBJ1-2; perhaps TRBD1 as D (5 bases). CDR1 and CDR2 (germline): SGHRS, YFSETQ. This CDR3 has 13 amino acids. Trimming cost V 0 bases and J 7 bases, with 10 bases left between them. The CDR3 DNA, read in part, is TGCGCCAGCAGCTTGGCCCAGGGAAGTGGC. Protein sequence: CASSLAQGSG. Given in full, the CDR3 is CASSLAQGSGYTF. The variable domain in full, with the rest retrieved from reference TRBV5-1 and TRBJ1-2, is KAGVTQTPRYLIKTRGQQVTLSCSPISGHRSVSWYQQTPGQGLQFLFEYFSETQRNKGNFPGRFSGRQFSNSRSEMNVSTLELGDSALYLCASSLAQGSGYTFGSGTRLTVV.

In the case of this clone: The CDR3 end lies 3 residues beyond the end of the read and is filled in from the germline J gene. V gene TRBV2 combines with J gene TRBJ1-2; the D is unclear. The V gene lost 0 bases and the J gene lost 4 bases, with 12 bases spanning the gap. Germline CDR1 SNHLY, CDR2 FYNNEI. The CDR3 sequence is 15 residues long. CDR3 region: CASSEAPGGGYGYTF. Partial CDR3 DNA: TGTGCCAGCAGTGAAGCGCCCGGCGGAGGCTATGGC.

About this clone: Read coverage stops 3 residues before the CDR3 terminus; the germline J gene supplies the remainder. The rearrangement joins TRBV5-1 to TRBJ2-2; TRBD1 is a possible D gene (7 bases). Deletions cut 2 bases from V and 5 bases from J, with 13 bases between. Germline V CDR1 and CDR2: SGHRS, YFSETQ. The CDR3 covers 15 residues. The part of the CDR3 DNA that was read is TGCGCCAGCAGCTTCTACAGGGGAGGTACCGGGGAG. This sequence encodes CASSFYRGGTGE. The complete CDR3 reads CASSFYRGGTGELFF.